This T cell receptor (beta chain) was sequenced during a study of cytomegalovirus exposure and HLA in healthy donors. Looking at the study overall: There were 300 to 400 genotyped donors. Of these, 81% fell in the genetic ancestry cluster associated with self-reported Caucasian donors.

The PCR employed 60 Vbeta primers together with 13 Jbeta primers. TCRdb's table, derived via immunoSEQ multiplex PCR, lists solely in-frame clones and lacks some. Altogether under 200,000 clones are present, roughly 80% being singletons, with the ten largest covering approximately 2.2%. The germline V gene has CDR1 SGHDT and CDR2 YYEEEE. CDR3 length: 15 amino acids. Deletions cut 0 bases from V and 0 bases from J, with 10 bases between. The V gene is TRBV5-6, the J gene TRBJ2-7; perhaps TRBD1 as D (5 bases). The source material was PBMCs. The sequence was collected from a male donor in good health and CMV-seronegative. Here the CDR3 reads CASSLVGDGSYEQYF. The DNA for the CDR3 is TGTGCCAGCAGCTTGGTAGGGGATGGCTCCTACGAGCAGTACTTC. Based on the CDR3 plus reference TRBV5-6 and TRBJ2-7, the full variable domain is DAGVTQSPTHLIKTRGQQVTLRCSPKSGHDTVSWYQQALGQGPQFIFQYYEEEERQRGNFPDRFSGHQFPNYSSELNVNALLLGDSALYLCASSLVGDGSYEQYFGPGTRLTVT.